The clone carrying this T cell receptor (beta chain) was observed once. Its antigen is not known. The sample originates from a study of OX40 agonist ivuxolimab in advanced cancers. For the study at large: Treatment received earlier with anti-PD-1, anti-PD-L1 or anti-CTLA-4 agents was allowed, and approximately 40% had some. The study, taken as a whole, reports: Averaging showed that CD8+ T cells had more expanded clones than CD4+ did.

Trimming took 6 bases from V and 2 from J, leaving 10 bases between them. From germline, CDR1 is MGHDK and CDR2 SYGVNS. The CDR3 length is 13 residues. TCRdb's copy holds only in-frame clones and misses some; the assay was immunoSEQ multiplex PCR. Found here are about 10,000 clones, approximately 80% of them singletons; the top ten hold 22%. The TCR was taken from an adult with an advanced solid tumor such as melanoma, head and neck, liver or kidney cancer. The V and J genes are TRBV25-1 and TRBJ2-5; possible D gene TRBD1, 5 bases. The sample here was CD4+ or CD8+ T cells sorted from blood, taken in a trial of the OX40 agonist ivuxolimab. This CDR3 is CASSARAQETQYF. In DNA, the CDR3 is TGTGCCAGCAGCGCCAGGGCGCAAGAGACCCAGTACTTC.